A selection of T cell receptor beta chains follows, all from one sample in a study of human CD8 memory T cell subsets. TCRdb reprocessed the 5' RACE reads via MiXCR and lists one record per CDR3 protein. This sample has 7,300 or so distinct CDR3 sequences; around 4.2% occur once, and the top ten carry about 35%. Source material: CD8+ T cells from PBMCs. These receptors were obtained from a human donor in good health. The CDR3 runs from the conserved cysteine through the conserved F or W. The order of the fields is V gene, D gene, clone size, CDR3 length, J gene, CDR3 DNA, CDR3 protein. The D gene is left open where the match is weak. Rows give clone size only sometimes, using once, few, many, or a class for an expanded clone.

TRBV27,.,.,15,TRBJ2-7,TGTGCCAGCAGTTTTGGGAGGGCAGGGGGACCCGAGCAGTACTTC,CASSFGRAGGPEQYF
TRBV29-1,TRBD2,many,19,TRBJ2-5,TGCAGCGTTGAGAAACAGCCTAGCGGGAGGGCCGTATCGCAAGAGACCCAGTACTTC,CSVEKQPSGRAVSQETQYF
TRBV3-1,.,.,11,TRBJ2-2,TGTGCCAGCAGCCAAAGCGGGGAGCTGTTTTTT,CASSQSGELFF
TRBV5-1,TRBD1,medium-sized,16,TRBJ2-7,TGCGCCAGCAGCTTTCGACAGGGGGCGACTTCCTACGAGCAGTACTTC,CASSFRQGATSYEQYF
TRBV7-3,TRBD1,few,15,TRBJ2-5,TGTGCCAGCAGCCGAACCCCCGGGACAGGGGAGACCCAGTACTTC,CASSRTPGTGETQYF
TRBV15,.,.,13,TRBJ2-4,TGTGCCACCAGCAGAGAAGCCAAAAACATTCAGTACTTC,CATSREAKNIQYF
TRBV29-1,.,few,13,TRBJ2-1,TGCAGCGTTGCGGGGAGCTCCTACAATGAGCAGTTCTTC,CSVAGSSYNEQFF
TRBV7-8,.,few,14,TRBJ2-3,TGTGCCAGCAGCTTAGACGGCGGCACAGATACGCAGTATTTT,CASSLDGGTDTQYF
TRBV3-1,.,.,17,TRBJ2-7,TGTGCCAGCAGCCAAGGATCTTACGGATTGAGCTCCTACGAGCAGTACTTC,CASSQGSYGLSSYEQYF
TRBV5-5,.,many,14,TRBJ2-1,TGTGCCAGCACCCAGGGCGGGATCTACAATGAGCAGTTCTTC,CASTQGGIYNEQFF
TRBV10-3,.,many,13,TRBJ1-2,TGTGCCATCCGGTCGGGTTCGGTGGATGGCTACACCTTC,CAIRSGSVDGYTF
TRBV7-9,.,medium-sized,12,TRBJ2-1,TGTGCCAGCAGCTTATTCGCCAGGGAGCAGTTCTTC,CASSLFAREQFF
TRBV25-1,TRBD2,few,16,TRBJ2-1,TGTGCCAGCAGTGAATGGGTAGCGGGAGGGCCGAGTGAGCAGTTCTTC,CASSEWVAGGPSEQFF
TRBV6-5,.,medium-sized,15,TRBJ1-1,TGTGCCAGCAGTCCCACCGGGACGCTGTTTGGTGAAGCTTTCTTT,CASSPTGTLFGEAFF
TRBV19,TRBD1,.,14,TRBJ2-1,TGTGCCACCACCCCCACCGGGACAGTAAATGAGCAGTTCTTC,CATTPTGTVNEQFF
TRBV20-1,TRBD2,many,17,TRBJ2-5,TGCAGTGCAGAATATCTTAGCGGGGGCCAATCCACGGAGACCCAGTACTTC,CSAEYLSGGQSTETQYF
TRBV3-1,.,many,15,TRBJ2-3,TGTGCCAGCAGCCAACTTCGGGGGGCTGGAGATACGCAGTATTTT,CASSQLRGAGDTQYF
TRBV7-9,.,many,19,TRBJ1-2,TGTGCCAGCAGCCCTCACGGGGGGTCCTCGGTCGTCTTTGACTATGGCTACACCTTC,CASSPHGGSSVVFDYGYTF
TRBV29-1,TRBD1,many,14,TRBJ2-7,TGCAGCGTTGAGGAGGCAGGGGGCGCGGAAGTCCAGTACTTC,CSVEEAGGAEVQYF
TRBV13,.,many,15,TRBJ2-5,TGTGCCAGCAGCTTAGCAGGAGGGCCAGGGGAGACCCAGTACTTC,CASSLAGGPGETQYF
TRBV3-1,TRBD1,many,14,TRBJ1-1,TGTGCCAGCAGCCCCCTGACAGGGGACACTGAAGCTTTCTTT,CASSPLTGDTEAFF
TRBV18,.,few,15,TRBJ2-7,TGTGCCAGCTCACCAACAAGGGGGGGATTCTACGAGCAGTACTTC,CASSPTRGGFYEQYF